Below, 20 T cell receptor beta chains from the same sample are listed, as sequenced in a study of graft-versus-host responses after intestinal transplantation. These receptors' targets are unknown. The protocol was immunoSEQ multiplex PCR, while the TCRdb copy is restricted to in-frame clones and leaves out a portion. The sample consists of more than 100,000 clones, 85% to 95% of them appearing once. Sequencing was performed on unstimulated CD4+ T cells sorted from spleen or lymph node cells, taken before intestinal transplant. The receptor source for this set is a human donor who received an intestinal transplant.

This clone was seen once. V and J are TRBV5-1 and TRBJ2-3; D may be TRBD1 (5 bases). Trimming left V 7 bases short and J 2 bases short, with 11 bases between. Germline V gene lookup returns CDR1 SGHRS and CDR2 YFSETQ. The CDR3 covers 13 residues. Here the CDR3 DNA reads TGCGCCAGCCTCAGGGATTTCACAGATACGCAGTATTTT. Amino acid sequence: CASLRDFTDTQYF.

This clone was picked up one time. V is TRBV30 and J is TRBJ1-4; 7 bases line up with TRBD1. Germline V lookup: CDR1 GTSNPN, CDR2 SVGIG (reference sequence). The trim removed 2 bases at V and 0 bases at J, leaving 3 bases unmatched. CDR3 size: 15 residues. CDR3 loop: CAWSLTGSTNEKLFF. DNA of the CDR3: TGTGCCTGGAGTCTGACAGGGTCAACTAATGAAAAACTGTTTTTT.

The chain's CDR3 is CASSEWGTEDYGYTF. CDR3 DNA sequence: TGTGCCAGCAGTGAGTGGGGGACCGAGGATTATGGCTACACCTTC. This rearrangement joins TRBV6-1 to TRBJ1-2; D is possibly TRBD1 (5 bases). This CDR3 is 15 amino acids long. The V end lost 3 bases, the J end lost 5 bases, and 16 bases lay between the germline ends. CDR1 and CDR2 from the germline V gene are MNHNS and SASEGT.

This sequence joins TRBV19 and TRBJ2-7, with a tentative D call TRBD1 (5 bases). The CDR3 loop spans 15 amino acids. The ends were cut back, 2 bases at V and 1 base at J, with 12 bases in the middle. CDR1 is LNHDA and CDR2 is SQIVND in the germline V gene (reference sequence). The CDR3 bases are TGTGCCAGTAGTATACTGGCGCAGGGATCCTACGAGCAGTACTTC. Its protein product is CASSILAQGSYEQYF.

The rearrangement uses TRBV7-9 and TRBJ1-3, with D hard to call. Germline assignment: CDR1 SEHNR and CDR2 FQNEAQ (reference sequence). The CDR3 consists of 14 residues. Trimming left V 2 bases short and J 2 bases short, with 7 bases between. CDR3 DNA: TGTGCCAGCAGCTTAAATTGGGCTGGAAACACCATATATTTT. Translating it yields CASSLNWAGNTIYF. Combining the CDR3 with reference TRBV7-9 and TRBJ1-3 gives the whole variable domain DTGVSQNPRHKITKRGQNVTFRCDPISEHNRLYWYRQTLGQGPEFLTYFQNEAQLEKSRLLSDRFSAERPKGSFSTLEIQRTEQGDSAMYLCASSLNWAGNTIYFGEGSWLTVV.

The chain combines TRBV7-9 with TRBJ2-5; 10 positions agree with TRBD1. V trimming: 6 bases; J trimming: 4 bases; junction bases outside the gene matches: 5. CDR3 length: 14 residues. Germline values: CDR1 SEHNR, CDR2 FQNEAQ (reference sequence). The CDR3 coding sequence is TGTGCCAGCAGTCAGACAGGGGGCCTAGAGACCCAGTACTTC. Translation gives CASSQTGGLETQYF.

This sequence joins TRBV18 and TRBJ1-2; D might be TRBD1 (5 bases). Germline CDR1 reads KGHSH; CDR2 reads LQKENI. This CDR3 has 16 amino acids. V was pared by 0 bases and J by 5 bases, with 16 bases between. The CDR3 sequence: CASSPPTTVKAYGYTF. CDR3 DNA sequence: TGTGCCAGCTCACCACCAACGACAGTTAAGGCGTATGGCTACACCTTC.

J is TRBJ2-1 and V is TRBV30, with 7 bases matching TRBD1. The CDR3 length is 16 residues. The V gene end was trimmed by 2 bases and the J gene end by 1 base; junction bases not matched to a gene: 8. Looked up from germline, CDR1 is GTSNPN and CDR2 is SVGIG (reference sequence). CDR3 DNA: TGTGCCTGGAGTTGGGCCCCCAGGGGGTCCTACAATGAGCAGTTCTTC. Translating it yields CAWSWAPRGSYNEQFF. The whole variable domain, remainder taken from reference TRBV30 and TRBJ2-1, is SQTIHQWPATLVQPVGSPLSLECTVEGTSNPNLYWYRQAAGRGLQLLFYSVGIGQISSEVPQNLSASRPQDRQFILSSKKLLLSDSGFYLCAWSWAPRGSYNEQFFGPGTRLTVL.

This clone appeared a single time. This chain's CDR3 is CASSSGRANTEAFF. Here the CDR3 DNA reads TGTGCCAGCAGCTCGGGACGGGCCAACACTGAAGCTTTCTTT. The chain recombines TRBV11-3 with TRBJ1-1; tentatively, D is TRBD1 (5 bases). V was trimmed by 4 bases and J by 2 bases, leaving 11 bases between them. CDR3 size: 14 residues. The germline V gene encodes CDR1 SGHNT and CDR2 YENEEA.

This rearrangement joins TRBV30 to TRBJ1-5; tentative D call: TRBD1 (5 bases). The CDR3 loop spans 14 amino acids. V lost 3 bases and J 4 bases, leaving 13 bases between the germline ends. CDR1 and CDR2 (germline): GTSNPN, SVGIG (reference sequence). In nucleotides, the CDR3 is TGTGCCTGGAGCCAGGGTTTTGGAAATCAGCCCCAGCATTTT. As protein: CAWSQGFGNQPQHF.

The V call is TRBV6-5, the J call TRBJ2-1; no clear D gene. There are 12 residues in the CDR3. Deletions cut 7 bases from V and 3 bases from J, with 7 bases between. Germline V lookup: CDR1 MNHEY, CDR2 SVGAGI. The CDR3 reads CASMERYNEQFF. The DNA of the CDR3 is TGTGCCAGCATGGAACGCTACAATGAGCAGTTCTTC.

The V and J genes are TRBV6-1 and TRBJ2-5, with D uncertain. Germline CDR1 and CDR2: MNHNS and SASEGT. Trimming stripped 5 bases from V and 5 bases from J, with 12 bases between. The CDR3 is 13 residues long. CDR3 region: CASSLSLRETQYF. In DNA, the CDR3 is TGTGCCAGCAGTTTGAGTCTAAGGGAGACCCAGTACTTC.

This clone was detected only once. The rearrangement links TRBV5-1 to TRBJ2-7; TRBD1 agrees at 8 bases. Germline CDR1 SGHRS, CDR2 YFSETQ. The CDR3 extends over 16 amino acids. J lost 3 bases, V lost 4 bases, and 12 bases had no gene match. Written as DNA, the CDR3 is TGCGCCAGCAGCACCAGAGACAGGGGCTTATTCTACGAGCAGTACTTC. As protein: CASSTRDRGLFYEQYF.

This chain joins TRBV14 and TRBJ2-2, with unresolved D. V lost 1 base, J lost 7 bases, and 7 bases lay in between. The CDR3 contains 13 residues. Germline values: CDR1 SGHDN, CDR2 FVKESK. CDR3 DNA sequence: TGTGCCAGCAGCCAAGGGTTCGGCGGGGAGCTGTTTTTT. Residues: CASSQGFGGELFF.

This chain uses TRBV28 with TRBJ2-6; TRBD2 might be the D (5 bases). The CDR3 contains 16 residues. V was pared by 7 bases and J by 3 bases, with 16 bases between. CDR1 is MDHEN, CDR2 SYDVKM, per germline. The DNA for the CDR3 is TGTGCCAGCACTACCCCTGGAGGCGTTGGGGCCAACGTCCTGACTTTC. Residues: CASTTPGGVGANVLTF.

V usage is TRBV5-1 and J usage is TRBJ2-2; D remains unclear. Trimming cost V 4 bases and J 7 bases, with 26 bases left between them. The CDR3 loop spans 18 amino acids. CDR1 SGHRS and CDR2 YFSETQ come from the germline V gene. The CDR3 sequence is CASSENLPGRLSIGELFF. CDR3 bases: TGCGCCAGCAGCGAGAATCTACCGGGCCGCCTGTCGATCGGGGAGCTGTTTTTT.

This clone came up a few times. The chain carries TRBV11-3 and TRBJ1-3, with D tentatively TRBD1 (6 bases). This CDR3 region has 13 residues. Germline values: CDR1 SGHNT, CDR2 YENEEA. The V end was cut by 5 bases, the J end by 9 bases, with 14 bases between. CDR3 sequence: CASSTAGGGTIYF. The CDR3 DNA sequence: TGTGCCAGCAGCACCGCCGGAGGGGGCACCATATATTTT.

This rearrangement joins TRBV2 to TRBJ1-2; 11 bases map to TRBD1. This CDR3 is 14 amino acids long. CDR1 is SNHLY and CDR2 is FYNNEI in the germline V gene. The J segment lost 4 bases and the V segment lost 6 bases, leaving 4 bases of the junction unmatched. The CDR3 is CASSGTGGFYGYTF. The CDR3 nucleotides are TGTGCCAGCAGCGGGACAGGGGGATTCTATGGCTACACCTTC.

This chain uses TRBV7-8 with TRBJ2-7, with 7 bases identical to TRBD1. With V trimmed by 1 base and J by 4 bases, 4 bases remained unmatched. Germline CDR1 reads SGHVS; CDR2 reads FQNEAQ. This CDR3 region has 14 residues. The CDR3 DNA sequence: TGTGCCAGCAGCTTAGAGCAGGGGGTTTACGAGCAGTACTTC. This gives the protein CASSLEQGVYEQYF.

The V gene is TRBV18, the J gene TRBJ2-1, with TRBD1 matching 7 bases. CDR3 size: 15 residues. V lost 5 bases, J lost 5 bases, and 9 bases stayed unmatched. Germline V CDR1 and CDR2: KGHSH, LQKENI. The CDR3 protein is CASSSRQGVNNEQFF. DNA of the CDR3: TGTGCCAGCTCATCCCGACAGGGTGTGAACAATGAGCAGTTCTTC.